Presented here are 24 T cell receptor beta chains from one specimen sequenced in a study of T cells after yellow fever vaccination. TCRdb reprocessed the 5' RACE reads via MiXCR and lists one record per CDR3 protein. The repertoire has under 300,000 distinct CDR3 sequences, 10% to 15% of them found once; the top ten carry roughly 0.5%. Specimen: CD4+ T cells sorted from PBMCs, collected 45 days after the yellow fever booster vaccination. Source of these receptors: a man between 25 and 39 years old who received the YFV17D yellow fever vaccine.

This chain joins TRBV7-2 and TRBJ2-7; D ambiguous. V was trimmed by 5 bases and J by 9 bases, leaving 23 bases between them. CDR3 length: 15 amino acids. Germline V lookup: CDR1 SGHTA, CDR2 FQGNSA. The CDR3 DNA follows: TGTGCCAGCAGCCAGCGCCGGGCCCACCGGGTAGGGCAGTACTTC. Its protein product is CASSQRRAHRVGQYF.

This clonotype has a handful of counts. This rearrangement joins TRBV7-2 to TRBJ2-4; 9 nucleotides match TRBD2. The CDR3 spans 17 residues. J gave up 0 bases and V 4 bases, and 7 bases lay outside the gene matches. Per the germline V gene, CDR1 is SGHTA and CDR2 is FQGNSA. The CDR3 sequence is CASSWTTSGLAKNIQYF. CDR3 nucleotides: TGTGCCAGCAGCTGGACGACTAGCGGTTTAGCCAAAAACATTCAGTACTTC.

The rearrangement uses TRBV12-3 or TRBV12-4 and TRBJ2-7, with D hard to call. The CDR3 consists of 13 residues. Trimming left V 5 bases short and J 0 bases short, with 8 bases between. Written as DNA, the CDR3 is TGTGCCAGCAGTGCGACTGGCTCCTACGAGCAGTACTTC. Its translation: CASSATGSYEQYF.

This clonotype was observed a handful of times. The rearrangement uses TRBV7-9 and TRBJ2-7; D tentatively reads TRBD1 or TRBD2 (5 bases each). V lost 2 bases and J lost 6, with 17 bases in between. The V gene's germline CDR1 is SEHNR and CDR2 FQNEAQ (reference sequence). This CDR3 is built from 15 residues. The CDR3 loop reads CASSLNRGGFGEQYF. The DNA for the CDR3 is TGTGCCAGCAGCTTAAACCGTGGGGGATTCGGCGAGCAGTACTTC.

In its sample, this clonotype was seen a few times. The J gene is TRBJ1-1, the V gene TRBV18; 10 bases are a match to TRBD1. V shed 2 bases, J shed 4 bases, and the junction held 4 bases outside the gene matches. Germline V gene lookup returns CDR1 KGHSH and CDR2 LQKENI. The CDR3 length is 15 residues. In DNA, the CDR3 is TGTGCCAGCTCACCAGGACAGGGGGTGGGCACTGAAGCTTTCTTT. It translates to CASSPGQGVGTEAFF.

Ten or more counts support this clonotype. Relative to the germline gene, one junction end is altered; a read error may explain this. This chain joins TRBV12-3 or TRBV12-4 and TRBJ2-1, with D unclear. This CDR3 has 11 amino acids. CDR3 nucleotide sequence: TGTGCCAGCAGTTTCCCCCCCGGGTTTCGCTTC. Amino acid sequence: CASSFPPGFRF.

A remark on this clonotype: A much bigger clone sits one base away, suggesting this may be a read error. V gene TRBV11-2 combines with J gene TRBJ2-1, with D uncertain. The V end lost 0 bases, the J end lost 0 bases, and 15 bases lay between the germline ends. The length of the CDR3 is 18 residues. Germline V gene sequence: CDR1 SGHAT, CDR2 FQNNGV. This chain's CDR3 is CASSLDWLVVSSYNEQFF. In DNA, the CDR3 is TGTGCCAGCAGCTTAGATTGGCTAGTGGTCAGCTCCTACAATGAGCAGTTCTTC.

The chain links TRBV10-3 to TRBJ2-7, with D uncertain. Germline values: CDR1 ENHRY, CDR2 SYGVKD. The CDR3 runs to 12 residues. The V and J ends lost 2 bases and 5 bases respectively, with 7 bases between them. The CDR3 nucleotides are TGTGCCATCAGTGAGAGGCAGGACGAGCAGTACTTC. The encoded protein is CAISERQDEQYF.

This clonotype was seen many times. The chain uses TRBV2 and TRBJ2-3; TRBD2 might be the D (6 bases). Germline CDR1 and CDR2: SNHLY and FYNNEI. The CDR3 sequence is 12 residues long. V was clipped by 11 bases and J by 6 bases, with 15 bases between them. CDR3 in DNA: TGTGCCGAGGGACTGGGTTGGGATACGCAGTATTTT. Amino acid sequence: CAEGLGWDTQYF.

This clonotype has more than one count but fewer than ten. The genes are TRBV3-1 and TRBJ2-3; tentative D call: TRBD1 (6 bases). The CDR3 is made up of 13 amino acids. V was shortened by 0 bases and J by 7 bases, with 8 bases between the two germline ends. Per germline, CDR1 LGHDT and CDR2 YNNKEL (reference sequence). CDR3 bases: TGTGCCAGCAGCCAAGAAGGGGGACATACGCAGTATTTT. As protein: CASSQEGGHTQYF.

V usage is TRBV7-2 and J usage is TRBJ2-7; 7 bases match TRBD1. The CDR3 sequence is 14 residues long. The junction had 8 bases not matched to a gene; V was cut back by 4 bases and J by 5 bases. Germline V CDR1 and CDR2: SGHTA, FQGNSA. For the CDR3, the DNA is TGTGCCAGCAGCTCCGGCAACAGGGGTCACGAGCAGTACTTC. Translated, it gives CASSSGNRGHEQYF.

This clonotype was picked up a small number of times. The gene calls are TRBV29-1 and TRBJ2-3; D is perhaps TRBD1 (6 bases). CDR3 length: 15 amino acids. Germline values: CDR1 SQVTM, CDR2 ANQGSEA. The V gene lost 5 bases and the J gene lost 2 bases, with 17 bases spanning the gap. DNA of the CDR3: TGCAGCGTTTTGAAACAGGGATGGCCCACAGATACGCAGTATTTT. Its protein is CSVLKQGWPTDTQYF.

The chain recombines TRBV20-1 with TRBJ2-5, with 13 bases fitting TRBD2. Germline V gene lookup returns CDR1 DFQATT and CDR2 SNEGSKA (reference sequence). The CDR3 contains 14 residues. The V segment lost 6 bases and the J segment 4 bases; nucleotides outside the gene matches: 5. The CDR3 protein is CSAQTSGRRETQYF. The DNA for the CDR3 is TGCAGTGCGCAGACTAGCGGGAGGAGAGAGACCCAGTACTTC.

At least ten counts were recorded for this clonotype. J is TRBJ2-7 and V is TRBV6-2 or TRBV6-3; unclear D gene. Trimming pared 4 bases from V and 6 bases from J, leaving 10 bases between. The length of the CDR3 is 12 residues. From germline, CDR1 is MNHEY and CDR2 SVGEGT. In DNA, the CDR3 is TGTGCCAGCAGTTTGCCGGTTAGCGAGCAGTACTTC. This sequence encodes CASSLPVSEQYF.

Of note for this clonotype: One junction end disagrees with the germline gene, perhaps due to a read error. The chain joins TRBV10-3 to TRBJ2-5, with a weak D call TRBD2 (8 bases). The germline V gene has CDR1 ENHRY and CDR2 SYGVKD. This CDR3 has 16 amino acids. CDR3 in DNA: TGTGCCGCCGAGGGACTAGGGGGCACTGTCGAAGAGACCCAGCACTTC. Translating it yields CAAEGLGGTVEETQHF.

This clonotype has more than one count but fewer than ten. The genes are TRBV28 and TRBJ2-2, with 9 bases that match TRBD1. The germline V gene has CDR1 MDHEN and CDR2 SYDVKM. V lost 9 bases, J lost 4 bases, and 6 bases stayed unmatched. The CDR3 is made up of 14 amino acids. The CDR3 DNA is TGTGCCAGTTCCGGGACAGGGTCCACCGGGGAGCTGTTTTTT. Translation gives CASSGTGSTGELFF.

The chain recombines TRBV9 with TRBJ1-1; 7 positions agree with TRBD1. Germline trimming cut 6 bases from V and 4 bases from J; bases unmatched to any gene: 6. Germline CDR1 is SGDLS and CDR2 is YYNGEE. The CDR3 is 13 amino acids. CDR3 sequence reads: CASTPGGFTEAFF. The CDR3 coding sequence is TGTGCCAGCACCCCAGGGGGATTCACTGAAGCTTTCTTT.

This clonotype came up a few times. The V gene is TRBV7-6, the J gene TRBJ2-5; a weak D match, TRBD1 (6 bases). The CDR3 totals 13 residues. Germline lookup yields CDR1 SGHVS and CDR2 FNYEAQ. Trimming took 6 bases from V and 4 from J, leaving 12 bases between them. The CDR3 nucleotides read TGTGCCAGCAGTTCCGGGACATTAGAGACCCAGTACTTC. Translation gives CASSSGTLETQYF.

This clonotype was picked up a small number of times. V gene TRBV6-6 combines with J gene TRBJ2-5; unclear D gene. The CDR3 loop spans 13 amino acids. V gave up 6 bases and J gave up 5 bases, with 13 bases separating them. CDR1 MNHNY and CDR2 SVGAGI come from the germline V gene (reference sequence). Written as DNA, the CDR3 is TGTGCCAGCAGGGCACAGTTCATGGAGACCCAGTACTTC. It is translated as CASRAQFMETQYF.

In its sample, this clonotype was seen a few times. The rearrangement links TRBV5-1 to TRBJ2-7; 7 positions match TRBD1. This CDR3 comprises 16 residues. Trimming took 0 bases from V and 0 from J; bases not matched to a gene: 6. Germline CDR1 is SGHRS and CDR2 is YFSETQ. Written as DNA, the CDR3 is TGCGCCAGCAGCTTGGCCGAAGGGGGCGGCTCCTACGAGCAGTACTTC. It codes for CASSLAEGGGSYEQYF.

In this sample, this clonotype turned up a few times. One junction end does not reproduce the germline sequence, and a read error may be involved. The chain recombines TRBV12-3 or TRBV12-4 with TRBJ2-1, with 9 bases matching TRBD1. This CDR3 has 11 residues. CDR3 protein: CASSLRDRGIF. Here the CDR3 DNA reads TGTGCCAGCAGTTTACGAGACAGGGGGATCTTC.

This clonotype was detected a few times. The chain links TRBV9 to TRBJ1-4; D might be TRBD1 (6 bases). The CDR3 is made up of 17 amino acids. Trimming took off 0 bases at V and 3 bases at J, with 15 bases between the two ends. Germline V gene data show CDR1 as SGDLS and CDR2 as YYNGEE. CDR3 coding DNA: TGTGCCAGCAGCGTAGGGGTTGGACAGCGAGCTAATGAAAAACTGTTTTTT. It specifies CASSVGVGQRANEKLFF.

The rearrangement links TRBV20-1 to TRBJ2-7; no definite D call. The CDR3 loop spans 15 amino acids. Germline CDR1 reads DFQATT; CDR2 reads SNEGSKA (reference sequence). Trimming took 2 bases from V and 4 from J, leaving 18 bases between them. As DNA, the CDR3 is TGCAGTGCTAGAAATTCGCGGTCTTTAAATTACGAGCAGTACTTC. As protein: CSARNSRSLNYEQYF.

This clonotype turned up a few times. The chain couples TRBV7-2 to TRBJ1-2; no clear D. Between the trimmed V and J ends, which lost 3 bases and 2 bases, there was a span of 13 bases. CDR3 length: 15 amino acids. Looked up from germline, CDR1 is SGHTA and CDR2 is FQGNSA. The CDR3 sequence is CASSFIGLANYGYTF. As DNA, the CDR3 is TGTGCCAGCAGCTTCATAGGACTGGCCAACTATGGCTACACCTTC.